A single sample gave rise to the 11 T cell receptor beta chains below, sequenced in a study of blood T cell repertoires in COVID-19. The table came from immunoSEQ multiplex PCR; TCRdb's copy has only in-frame clones and leaves some out. The repertoire holds under 300,000 clones, with roughly 85% as singletons. Sequencing was done on a sample of peripheral blood. The receptors come from a woman in her seventies with acute or convalescent COVID-19.

The chain joins TRBV9 to TRBJ2-2; D remains unclear. This CDR3 spans 17 amino acids. CDR1 SGDLS and CDR2 YYNGEE come from the germline V gene. The ends were cut back, 0 bases at V and 2 bases at J, with 14 bases in the middle. CDR3 region: CASSVETPPINTGELFF. Written as DNA, the CDR3 is TGTGCCAGCAGCGTAGAGACTCCTCCGATAAACACCGGGGAGCTGTTTTTT.

This clone was recorded many times. This chain uses TRBV5-4 with TRBJ2-7, with 10 bases matching TRBD1. Trimming removed 1 base from V and 2 bases from J; junction bases left unmatched: 6. The CDR3 totals 16 residues. The germline V gene has CDR1 SGHNT and CDR2 YYREEE (reference sequence). The CDR3: CASSLPPGQGPYEQYF. CDR3 DNA: TGTGCCAGCAGCTTGCCCCCGGGACAGGGGCCCTACGAGCAGTACTTC. Looking up the rest from reference TRBV5-4 and TRBJ2-7 gives the full variable domain: ETGVTQSPTHLIKTRGQQVTLRCSSQSGHNTVSWYQQALGQGPQFIFQYYREEENGRGNFPPRFSGLQFPNYSSELNVNALELDDSALYLCASSLPPGQGPYEQYFGPGTRLTVT.

A few counts support this clone. V and J are TRBV7-9 and TRBJ1-1; 8 bases agree with TRBD1. This CDR3 is built from 14 residues. V dropped 4 bases and J dropped 6; count of bases not matched to a gene: 7. The germline gives CDR1 SEHNR, CDR2 FQNEAQ (reference sequence). CDR3 sequence reads: CASSWGQGAAEAFF. CDR3 bases: TGTGCCAGCAGCTGGGGCCAGGGGGCTGCTGAAGCTTTCTTT.

This sequence joins TRBV7-8 and TRBJ1-1; 11 bases are a match to TRBD1. This CDR3 has 16 residues. V was pared by 5 bases and J by 5 bases, with 10 bases of the junction left unmatched. Germline V gene data show CDR1 as SGHVS and CDR2 as FQNEAQ. Here the CDR3 DNA reads TGTGCCAGCAGCCGAGGGACAGGGGGATGGGGAACTGAAGCTTTCTTT. Encoded protein: CASSRGTGGWGTEAFF.

V and J are TRBV11-3 and TRBJ2-3; D not resolved. The CDR3 contains 12 residues. The germline V gene has CDR1 SGHNT and CDR2 YENEEA. V lost 0 bases and J lost 6, with 4 bases in between. CDR3: CASSLDLDTQYF. CDR3 DNA sequence: TGTGCCAGCAGCTTAGATCTGGATACGCAGTATTTT.

The genes are TRBV5-8 and TRBJ1-2, with 8 bases that match TRBD1. With V trimmed by 4 bases and J by 5 bases, 10 bases remained unmatched. Germline CDR1 and CDR2: SGHTS and YDEGEE. This CDR3 contains 15 residues. The DNA of the CDR3 is TGTGCCAGCAGCGGACTGGACAGGGACGAGTATGGCTACACCTTC. Translation: CASSGLDRDEYGYTF.

The chain uses TRBV5-6 and TRBJ2-5, with unresolved D. The CDR3 runs 15 residues. The V end lost 0 bases, the J end lost 3 bases, and 12 bases lay between the germline ends. Germline V CDR1 and CDR2: SGHDT, YYEEEE. CDR3 loop: CASSLGGPRKETQYF. CDR3 DNA: TGTGCCAGCAGCTTGGGTGGCCCACGTAAAGAGACCCAGTACTTC.

A note on this clone: The sample carries other DNA sequences with the same CDR3. V is TRBV18 and J is TRBJ1-2; weak D call: TRBD1 (6 bases). The V end was cut by 0 bases, the J end by 0 bases, with 8 bases between. Germline V gene data show CDR1 as KGHSH and CDR2 as LQKENI. The CDR3 runs to 15 residues. The CDR3 here is CASSPPQGSNYGYTF. The CDR3 nucleotides are TGTGCCAGCTCACCACCACAGGGTTCTAACTATGGCTACACCTTC. Full variable domain (outside the CDR3, taken from reference TRBV18 and TRBJ1-2): NAGVMQNPRHLVRRRGQEARLRCSPMKGHSHVYWYRQLPEEGLKFMVYLQKENIIDESGMPKERFSAEFPKEGPSILRIQQVVRGDSAAYFCASSPPQGSNYGYTFGSGTRLTVV.

The chain couples TRBV2 to TRBJ1-5; 7 nucleotides line up with TRBD1. V lost 6 bases, J lost 4 bases, and 9 bases stayed unmatched. Looked up from germline, CDR1 is SNHLY and CDR2 is FYNNEI. CDR3 length: 15 residues. The CDR3 sequence: CASSRGQEKNQPQHF. In nucleotides, the CDR3 is TGTGCCAGCAGCCGCGGACAGGAGAAGAATCAGCCCCAGCATTTT.

This chain links TRBV5-5 with TRBJ2-1; a weak D match, TRBD2 (5 bases). The CDR3 runs 13 residues. CDR1 is SGHKS, CDR2 YYEKEE, per germline (reference sequence). Deletions cut 2 bases from V and 11 bases from J, with 14 bases between. CDR3 bases: TGTGCCAGCAGCTTAGACTGGACCGGGAAGCAGTTCTTC. This encodes CASSLDWTGKQFF.

This clone was seen just once. The rearrangement links TRBV7-9 to TRBJ1-5, with TRBD1 identical over 7 bases. Germline CDR1 is SEHNR and CDR2 is FQNEAQ (reference sequence). This CDR3 contains 15 residues. Trimming removed 4 bases from V and 5 bases from J; junction bases left unmatched: 8. In DNA form, the CDR3 reads TGTGCCAGCAGCTCAGAGACAGGGTGGGATCAGCCCCAGCATTTT. Its protein is CASSSETGWDQPQHF.